The T cell receptor (beta chain) described here comes from a study of blood T cell repertoires in COVID-19. Germline V CDR1 and CDR2: MDHEN, SYDVKM. This CDR3 comprises 15 residues. Trimming shortened V by 3 bases and J by 5 bases, and 13 bases separated the two germline ends. TCRdb's copy holds only in-frame clones and misses some; the assay was immunoSEQ multiplex PCR. The data hold a few hundred thousand clones, with 88% observed a single time. The TCR originated in a woman in her twenties or thirties who had recovered from COVID-19. Specimen: peripheral blood. The V call is TRBV28, the J call TRBJ1-4; D unresolved. The CDR3 DNA reads TGTGCCAGCAGTTTGGAGAGGGCCTCAAATGAAAAACTGTTTTTT. This gives the protein CASSLERASNEKLFF.